The 13 T cell receptor beta chains below all came from one sample that was sequenced in a study of blood T cell repertoires in COVID-19. Data came from immunoSEQ multiplex PCR; TCRdb stores just in-frame clones and leaves some out. In the table there are 60,000 to 70,000 clones, about 91% of which are singletons. Specimen: peripheral blood. The source is a human donor with active COVID-19. The donor label of this sample is uncertain.

This rearrangement joins TRBV5-4 to TRBJ2-3, with 11 nucleotides matching TRBD2. With 1 base clipped from V and 4 bases from J, the junction kept 2 bases outside the gene matches. Germline CDR1 reads SGHNT; CDR2 reads YYREEE (reference sequence). There are 15 residues in the CDR3. The chain's CDR3 is CASSLTSGRPDTQYF. In DNA, the CDR3 is TGTGCCAGCAGCTTGACTAGCGGGAGACCAGATACGCAGTATTTT.

This chain connects TRBV28 to TRBJ1-2, with a weak D call TRBD1 (5 bases). Germline CDR1 is MDHEN and CDR2 is SYDVKM. V was shortened by 3 bases and J by 2 bases, with 10 bases between the two germline ends. The CDR3 spans 14 residues. The CDR3 loop is CASSLGGSNYGYTF. CDR3 coding DNA: TGTGCCAGCAGTTTGGGGGGGTCGAACTATGGCTACACCTTC.

The chain combines TRBV19 with TRBJ1-5; 8 nucleotides agree with TRBD1. Trimming cost V 3 bases and J 7 bases; bases outside gene matches: 8. The V gene's germline CDR1 is LNHDA and CDR2 SQIVND (reference sequence). The CDR3 contains 15 residues. CDR3 sequence reads: CASSIDQGAGQPQHF. As DNA, the CDR3 is TGTGCCAGTAGTATCGACCAGGGGGCAGGGCAGCCCCAGCATTTT.

The chain combines TRBV28 with TRBJ2-1, with 9 bases lining up with TRBD2. CDR1 is MDHEN, CDR2 SYDVKM, per germline. The CDR3 runs 16 residues. The ends lost 7 bases at V and 10 bases at J; junction bases unmatched: 17. The CDR3 nucleotides are TGTGCCAGCAACCCCCTGAGGGGACTAGCTCATGTAGAGCAGTTCTTC. This sequence encodes CASNPLRGLAHVEQFF.

This chain connects TRBV28 to TRBJ1-5, with D possibly matching TRBD1 (5 bases). Between the trimmed V and J ends, which lost 7 bases and 2 bases, there was a span of 15 bases. Germline loops: CDR1 MDHEN, CDR2 SYDVKM. There are 15 residues in the CDR3. The DNA for the CDR3 is TGTGCCAGCACCATCCCGGGGGGGGGCAATCAGCCCCAGCATTTT. This codes for CASTIPGGGNQPQHF.

This clone has only one observation. The chain joins TRBV18 to TRBJ2-7, with 8 bases fitting TRBD1. With 5 bases clipped from V and 3 bases from J, the junction kept 6 bases outside the gene matches. CDR3 length equals 14 residues. Germline V lookup: CDR1 KGHSH, CDR2 LQKENI. As DNA, the CDR3 is TGTGCCAGCTCAGCGCTACAGGGGGACTACGAGCAGTACTTC. This codes for CASSALQGDYEQYF.

V gene TRBV28 combines with J gene TRBJ2-1; 9 nucleotides match TRBD1. The CDR3 spans 15 residues. Germline-derived CDR1 and CDR2 are MDHEN and SYDVKM. V trimming: 4 bases; J trimming: 4 bases; junction bases outside the gene matches: 5. The CDR3 sequence is CASSSGTGRYNEQFF. In nucleotides, the CDR3 is TGTGCCAGCAGTTCCGGGACAGGGAGGTACAATGAGCAGTTCTTC.

This sequence joins TRBV5-1 and TRBJ2-7; TRBD2 matches 13 bases. Germline-derived CDR1 and CDR2 are SGHRS and YFSETQ. This CDR3 has 15 residues. Trimming cost V 4 bases and J 2 bases; bases outside gene matches: 3. CDR3 DNA sequence: TGCGCCAGCAGCCAGGGACTAGCGGGGACCTACGAGCAGTACTTC. Its translation is CASSQGLAGTYEQYF.

The gene calls are TRBV19 and TRBJ1-3; perhaps TRBD1 as D (5 bases). Germline assignment: CDR1 LNHDA and CDR2 SQIVND (reference sequence). Trimming pared 3 bases from V and 0 bases from J, leaving 12 bases between. The length of the CDR3 is 16 residues. The CDR3, as DNA: TGTGCCAGTAGTATCCAGGGTTACAGCTCTGGAAACACCATATATTTT. The encoded protein is CASSIQGYSSGNTIYF.

The CDR3 here is CASIRDRGLSGEAFF. CDR3 in DNA: TGTGCCAGTATTAGGGACAGGGGGCTGTCGGGTGAAGCTTTCTTT. The chain carries TRBV19 and TRBJ1-1, with 12 bases identical to TRBD1. With 7 bases clipped from V and 7 bases from J, the junction kept 10 bases outside the gene matches. The V gene's germline CDR1 is LNHDA and CDR2 SQIVND (reference sequence). The CDR3 is 15 residues long.

The V and J genes are TRBV5-1 and TRBJ2-3, with 11 bases identical to TRBD2. CDR1 and CDR2 (germline): SGHRS, YFSETQ. J gave up 4 bases and V 1 base, and 11 bases lay outside the gene matches. The CDR3 runs 18 residues. CDR3 coding DNA: TGCGCCAGCAGCTTGCTTGTAGCGGGAGGGCCTGGGGCAGATACGCAGTATTTT. Its protein is CASSLLVAGGPGADTQYF.

The V gene is TRBV7-2, the J gene TRBJ2-7, with 11 bases that match TRBD2. The germline CDR1 and CDR2 sequences are SGHTA and FQGNSA. This CDR3 region has 16 residues. V was pared by 5 bases and J by 4 bases, with 10 bases of the junction left unmatched. The CDR3 sequence is CASSLGLAGEGYEQYF. The CDR3 nucleotides are TGTGCCAGCAGCCTTGGACTAGCGGGCGAGGGTTACGAGCAGTACTTC.

The V gene is TRBV24-1, the J gene TRBJ2-3; D perhaps matches TRBD2 (5 bases). This CDR3 region has 15 residues. Trimming removed 5 bases at V and 2 bases at J, with 13 bases between. Germline V gives CDR1 KGHDR, CDR2 SFDVKD. CDR3: CATSVGGRSTDTQYF. The CDR3 nucleotides read TGTGCCACCAGTGTAGGAGGCCGTTCCACAGATACGCAGTATTTT.